This T cell receptor (beta chain) was retrieved from a study of identical twins. This CDR3 spans 14 amino acids. Trimming removed 7 bases from V and 2 bases from J, with 12 bases in between. Germline CDR1 is MDHEN and CDR2 is SYDVKM. Each CDR3 protein gets one entry after TCRdb re-called the 5' RACE reads with MiXCR. The sample lists 350,000 to 600,000 distinct CDR3 sequences, 13% to 15% occurring once. This clonotype was seen only a few times. The antigen is undetermined. Study-wide results and limits: Within cord blood, abundant beta clonotypes carried fewer insertions, but memory repertoires showed no such trend. There was an excess of low generation probability in the out-of-frame alpha sequences that twins shared.

This sample also appeared in a second study, on yellow fever vaccine responses in identical twins.

The sample was CD4+ T cells sorted from blood. This sequence joins TRBV28 and TRBJ1-5; no clear D. This clonotype originated in a woman younger than 35 in good health. The CDR3 sequence is CASISKEGNQPQHF. The CDR3 coding sequence is TGTGCCAGCATCTCCAAGGAGGGCAATCAGCCCCAGCATTTT. The variable domain in full, completed from reference TRBV28 and TRBJ1-5, reads DVKVTQSSRYLVKRTGEKVFLECVQDMDHENMFWYRQDPGLGLRLIYFSYDVKMKEKGDIPEGYSVSREKKERFSLILESASTNQTSMYLCASISKEGNQPQHFGDGTRLSIL.